The 3 T cell receptor beta chains in this list originate from one sample, sequenced in a study of blood T cell repertoires in COVID-19. TCRdb's table, derived via immunoSEQ multiplex PCR, lists solely in-frame clones and lacks some. The top ten clones hold roughly 0.72% of a sample with about 470,000 clones, roughly nine tenths of them seen once. Sequenced sample: PBMCs or T cells enriched from blood (not recorded which). These receptors originate from a woman in her late teens or twenties who had recovered from COVID-19.

This clone has just one count. The gene calls are TRBV5-1 and TRBJ2-3, with D maybe TRBD1 (5 bases). CDR3 size: 14 residues. CDR1 is SGHRS, CDR2 YFSETQ, per germline. The ends were cut back, 0 bases at V and 3 bases at J, with 8 bases in the middle. This CDR3 reads CASSLAKGTDTQYF. CDR3 in DNA: TGCGCCAGCAGCTTGGCTAAGGGGACAGATACGCAGTATTTT. The complete variable domain, with remaining parts taken from reference TRBV5-1 and TRBJ2-3, reads KAGVTQTPRYLIKTRGQQVTLSCSPISGHRSVSWYQQTPGQGLQFLFEYFSETQRNKGNFPGRFSGRQFSNSRSEMNVSTLELGDSALYLCASSLAKGTDTQYFGPGTRLTVL.

This clone has just one count. Other DNA sequences within the sample encode an identical CDR3. This chain connects TRBV28 to TRBJ1-4; a weak D match, TRBD1 (5 bases). This CDR3 contains 13 residues. Trimming stripped 6 bases from V and 8 bases from J, with 13 bases between. From germline, CDR1 is MDHEN and CDR2 SYDVKM. The CDR3 nucleotides are TGTGCCAGCAGACTAACGGGGGACGAAAAACTGTTTTTT. It is translated as CASRLTGDEKLFF.

This clone has more than one count but fewer than ten. V usage is TRBV13 and J usage is TRBJ1-2; maybe TRBD1 (5 bases). This CDR3 region has 15 residues. The germline V and J ends were trimmed by 4 bases and 5 bases, with 17 bases remaining between them. Germline V gene lookup returns CDR1 PRHDT and CDR2 FYEKMQ (reference sequence). For the CDR3, the DNA is TGTGCCAGCAGCTCCCGTGGAGGGGCTGGGTATGGCTACACCTTC. Amino acids: CASSSRGGAGYGYTF.